The 17 T cell receptor beta chains in this list originate from one sample, sequenced in a study of blood T cell repertoires in COVID-19. Measured with immunoSEQ multiplex PCR; TCRdb has only the in-frame clones, and not every one. The table records about 35,000 clones, around 85% of them present only once. The sequenced sample consisted of peripheral blood. Source of these receptors: a man aged 55-75 years with active or convalescent COVID-19.

The chain carries TRBV5-5 and TRBJ2-7; D ambiguous. CDR3 length: 15 amino acids. Trimming pared 0 bases from V and 1 base from J, leaving 11 bases between. Germline CDR1 reads SGHKS; CDR2 reads YYEKEE (reference sequence). CDR3 protein: CASSLAGFMSYEQYV. The DNA of the CDR3 is TGTGCCAGCAGCTTGGCCGGGTTTATGTCCTACGAGCAGTACGTC.

The rearrangement links TRBV6-5 to TRBJ2-1; D remains ambiguous. The CDR3 is 14 residues long. The germline gives CDR1 MNHEY, CDR2 SVGAGI. Trimming left V 4 bases short and J 10 bases short, with 17 bases between. CDR3 sequence (DNA): TGTGCCAGCAGTTTAGCCCTTGTCTTTCGCGAGCAGTTCTTC. Translating it yields CASSLALVFREQFF.

The chain has TRBV10-3 and TRBJ2-1, with D possibly TRBD1 on 6 matching bases. The CDR3 totals 12 residues. Looked up from germline, CDR1 is ENHRY and CDR2 is SYGVKD. V lost 0 bases and J lost 11, with 8 bases in between. In nucleotides, the CDR3 is TGTGCCATCAGTGAGTCGACAGGCCAGCAGTTCTTC. This sequence encodes CAISESTGQQFF.

CDR3 protein: CASSSGQGNYNEQFF. The CDR3 DNA reads as TGTGCCAGCAGCTCAGGACAGGGAAACTACAATGAGCAGTTCTTC. The chain has TRBV5-5 and TRBJ2-1; 8 bases are shared with TRBD1. The CDR3 consists of 15 residues. V was clipped by 3 bases and J by 3 bases; unmatched bases: 5. Germline-derived CDR1 and CDR2 are SGHKS and YYEKEE (reference sequence). Full variable domain (remainder filled in from reference TRBV5-5 and TRBJ2-1): DAGVTQSPTHLIKTRGQQVTLRCSPISGHKSVSWYQQVLGQGPQFIFQYYEKEERGRGNFPDRFSARQFPNYSSELNVNALLLGDSALYLCASSSGQGNYNEQFFGPGTRLTVL.

The J gene is TRBJ2-1, the V gene TRBV7-2; D gene unclear. The germline V gene has CDR1 SGHTA and CDR2 FQGNSA. This CDR3 is built from 15 residues. The ends were cut back, 2 bases at V and 3 bases at J, with 11 bases in the middle. CDR3 protein: CASSLRDNLYNEQFF. CDR3 bases: TGTGCCAGCAGCTTAAGAGATAACCTCTACAATGAGCAGTTCTTC. Filled out from reference TRBV7-2 and TRBJ2-1, the complete variable domain reads GAGVSQSPSNKVTEKGKDVELRCDPISGHTALYWYRQSLGQGLEFLIYFQGNSAPDKSGLPSDRFSAERTGGSVSTLTIQRTQQEDSAVYLCASSLRDNLYNEQFFGPGTRLTVL.

The rearrangement links TRBV9 to TRBJ2-2; 10 nucleotides agree with TRBD2. V lost 1 base to trimming and J lost 5 bases; unmatched junction nucleotides: 5. This CDR3 region has 16 residues. CDR1 and CDR2 from the germline V gene are SGDLS and YYNGEE. The CDR3 DNA follows: TGTGCCAGCAGCGTATCTAGCGGGAGAGGGACCGGGGAGCTGTTTTTT. This sequence encodes CASSVSSGRGTGELFF. The full variable domain, its missing parts supplied by reference TRBV9 and TRBJ2-2, is DSGVTQTPKHLITATGQRVTLRCSPRSGDLSVYWYQQSLDQGLQFLIQYYNGEERAKGNILERFSAQQFPDLHSELNLSSLELGDSALYFCASSVSSGRGTGELFFGEGSRLTVL.

J is TRBJ1-4 and V is TRBV9; D is ambiguous. The V end was cut by 0 bases, the J end by 4 bases, with 10 bases between. The germline CDR1 and CDR2 sequences are SGDLS and YYNGEE. CDR3 size: 15 residues. The CDR3 DNA follows: TGTGCCAGCAGCGTAGGAGGGTTAAGTAATGAAAAACTGTTTTTT. As protein: CASSVGGLSNEKLFF. The full variable domain, completed using reference TRBV9 and TRBJ1-4, is DSGVTQTPKHLITATGQRVTLRCSPRSGDLSVYWYQQSLDQGLQFLIQYYNGEERAKGNILERFSAQQFPDLHSELNLSSLELGDSALYFCASSVGGLSNEKLFFGSGTQLSVL.

The V call is TRBV7-2, the J call TRBJ2-7; possible D gene TRBD2, 7 bases. Germline V gene lookup returns CDR1 SGHTA and CDR2 FQGNSA. This CDR3 is 15 amino acids long. Trimming stripped 2 bases from V and 6 bases from J, with 17 bases between. The CDR3 DNA reads as TGTGCCAGCAGCTTATCCGGCGGGGGCCAAGGCGAGCAGTACGTC. Amino acid sequence: CASSLSGGGQGEQYV.

The chain joins TRBV2 to TRBJ2-1, with 10 bases matching TRBD2. CDR3 length: 15 residues. Germline V gene lookup returns CDR1 SNHLY and CDR2 FYNNEI. V shed 7 bases and J 4 bases; nucleotides not matched to a gene: 7. The CDR3 coding sequence is TGTGCCAGCACCATAGCGGGGGGCCAATACAATGAGCAGTTCTTC. Its translation: CASTIAGGQYNEQFF.

V is TRBV15 and J is TRBJ2-4; D gene ambiguous. Between the trimmed V and J ends, which lost 1 base and 8 bases, there was a span of 18 bases. This CDR3 has 16 residues. Germline CDR1 and CDR2: LNHNV and YYDKDF (reference sequence). As DNA, the CDR3 is TGTGCCACCAGCAGAGTCGGAAGGTCCCCGAGCGACATTCAGTACTTC. Its translation is CATSRVGRSPSDIQYF.

The chain links TRBV19 to TRBJ2-5; 10 bases align to TRBD2. The J segment lost 7 bases and the V segment lost 2 bases, leaving 10 bases of the junction unmatched. The CDR3 has 16 residues. Germline V gene lookup returns CDR1 LNHDA and CDR2 SQIVND (reference sequence). This CDR3 reads CASSITSGRAGGTQYF. The CDR3 nucleotides are TGTGCCAGTAGTATAACCAGCGGGAGGGCTGGGGGGACCCAGTACTTC.

The chain carries TRBV6-1 and TRBJ2-7; maybe TRBD1 (6 bases). From germline, CDR1 is MNHNS and CDR2 SASEGT. The CDR3 covers 14 residues. Deletions cut 1 base from V and 5 bases from J, with 12 bases between. The chain's CDR3 is CASSEVGRGHEQYV. In nucleotides, the CDR3 is TGTGCCAGCAGTGAAGTAGGCAGGGGCCACGAGCAGTACGTC.

This clone has more than one count but fewer than ten. V gene TRBV24-1 combines with J gene TRBJ1-5, with 9 nucleotides matching TRBD1. V lost 4 bases, J lost 3 bases, and 6 bases stayed unmatched. The length of the CDR3 is 16 residues. Germline lookup yields CDR1 KGHDR and CDR2 SFDVKD. The CDR3 is CATSDPTGGDNQPQHF. The CDR3 coding sequence is TGTGCCACCAGTGACCCGACAGGGGGGGACAATCAGCCCCAGCATTTT.

The chain employs TRBV4-1 and TRBJ2-3; 8 bases align to TRBD1. The V and J ends lost 3 bases and 0 bases, in that order; junction bases with no gene match: 2. Germline CDR1 MGHRA, CDR2 YSYEKL. The CDR3 is made up of 15 amino acids. The CDR3 reads CASSQGQASTDTQYF. CDR3 in DNA: TGCGCCAGCAGCCAGGGACAGGCTAGCACAGATACGCAGTATTTT.

The chain joins TRBV18 to TRBJ2-2; the match to TRBD2 covers 9 bases. The CDR3 runs 15 residues. Germline CDR1 reads KGHSH; CDR2 reads LQKENI. Trimming cost V 5 bases and J 0 bases; bases outside gene matches: 1. The CDR3 DNA is TGTGCCAGCTCAGAGCGGGGGGCGAACACCGGGGAGCTGTTTTTT. Its translation is CASSERGANTGELFF. Filled out from reference TRBV18 and TRBJ2-2, the complete variable domain reads NAGVMQNPRHLVRRRGQEARLRCSPMKGHSHVYWYRQLPEEGLKFMVYLQKENIIDESGMPKERFSAEFPKEGPSILRIQQVVRGDSAAYFCASSERGANTGELFFGEGSRLTVL.

CDR3 loop: CASSVGGTGVIGELFF. The CDR3 DNA follows: TGTGCCAGCAGCGTAGGCGGGACAGGGGTGATCGGGGAGCTGTTTTTT. The chain has TRBV9 and TRBJ2-2, with 10 nucleotides matching TRBD1. The CDR3 loop spans 16 amino acids. V lost 0 bases and J lost 7; bases outside the gene matches: 6. Germline-derived CDR1 and CDR2 are SGDLS and YYNGEE. Using reference TRBV9 and TRBJ2-2 for the parts outside the CDR3, the full variable domain is DSGVTQTPKHLITATGQRVTLRCSPRSGDLSVYWYQQSLDQGLQFLIQYYNGEERAKGNILERFSAQQFPDLHSELNLSSLELGDSALYFCASSVGGTGVIGELFFGEGSRLTVL.

The chain is built from TRBV18 and TRBJ2-5, with 8 bases matching TRBD1. The junction had 6 bases not matched to a gene; V was cut back by 1 base and J by 5 bases. The CDR3 sequence is 15 residues long. Germline CDR1 reads KGHSH; CDR2 reads LQKENI. CDR3 sequence (DNA): TGTGCCAGCTCACCACGACAGGGGAAGGTGGAGACCCAGTACTTC. It encodes CASSPRQGKVETQYF.